This entry lists 5 T cell receptor beta chains sequenced from one sample in a study of T cells in tuberculosis. The data were produced by immunoSEQ multiplex PCR, yet TCRdb's version contains in-frame clones alone and is incomplete. The sample includes 80,000 to 90,000 clones, roughly 91% seen only once; the top ten take approximately 1.9%. After thawing and overnight rest, PBMC were stained with GMM-loaded CD1B tetramer, viability dye and anti-CD3 for sorting. The CD1B tetramers carried C32 glucose monomycolate purified from Rhodococcus equi. The sequenced sample was CD1b-GMM tetramer-negative cells sorted from PBMCs. The receptors shown here come from an adult woman with latent tuberculosis.

The rearrangement joins TRBV10-3 to TRBJ2-1; D gene unclear. The V end lost 6 bases, the J end lost 7 bases, and 7 bases lay between the germline ends. CDR3 length: 11 residues. CDR1 and CDR2 (germline): ENHRY, SYGVKD. CDR3 sequence (DNA): TGTGCCATCAGCGGAGATAATGAGCAGTTCTTC. Translating it yields CAISGDNEQFF.

The table lists this clone with a few counts. V usage is TRBV5-1 and J usage is TRBJ2-2; 11 bases fit TRBD2. Trimming removed 5 bases from V and 5 bases from J; junction bases left unmatched: 2. Germline CDR1 SGHRS, CDR2 YFSETQ. The CDR3 spans 14 residues. CDR3 loop: CASRIAGGTGELFF. The CDR3 nucleotides are TGCGCCAGCAGGATAGCGGGGGGGACCGGGGAGCTGTTTTTT.

The V and J genes are TRBV27 and TRBJ2-5; possible D gene TRBD1, 6 bases. V lost 3 bases and J 10 bases, leaving 18 bases between the germline ends. The CDR3 loop spans 14 amino acids. CDR1 and CDR2 from the germline V gene are MNHEY and SMNVEV (reference sequence). CDR3 DNA: TGTGCCAGCAGTTTGGTGGGGGCCCCCGTCATCCAGTACTTC. It encodes CASSLVGAPVIQYF.

The chain joins TRBV5-1 to TRBJ2-4; 8 nucleotides line up with TRBD1. CDR3 length: 14 amino acids. The germline CDR1 and CDR2 sequences are SGHRS and YFSETQ. V was pared by 4 bases and J by 8 bases, with 8 bases of the junction left unmatched. This CDR3 reads CASSGGQGLDIQYF. DNA of the CDR3: TGCGCCAGCAGCGGTGGACAGGGTTTGGACATTCAGTACTTC.

The chain recombines TRBV6-1 with TRBJ1-1; D unresolved. V was shortened by 3 bases and J by 5 bases, with 13 bases between the two germline ends. Germline V gives CDR1 MNHNS, CDR2 SASEGT. CDR3 length: 14 amino acids. CDR3 region: CASSDWLGATEAFF. The CDR3 bases are TGTGCCAGCAGTGATTGGTTGGGAGCGACTGAAGCTTTCTTT.